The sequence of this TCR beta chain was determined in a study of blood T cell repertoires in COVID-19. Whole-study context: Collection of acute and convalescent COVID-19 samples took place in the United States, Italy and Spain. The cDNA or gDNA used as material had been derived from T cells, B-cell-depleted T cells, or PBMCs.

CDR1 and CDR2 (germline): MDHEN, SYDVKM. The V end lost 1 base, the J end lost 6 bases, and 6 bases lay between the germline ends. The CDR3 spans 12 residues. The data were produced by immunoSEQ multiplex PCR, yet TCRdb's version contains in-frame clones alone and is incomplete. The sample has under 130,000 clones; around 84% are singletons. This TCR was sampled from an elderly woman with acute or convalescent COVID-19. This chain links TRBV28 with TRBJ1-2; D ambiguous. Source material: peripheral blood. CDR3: CASSLSTNGYTF. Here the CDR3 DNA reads TGTGCCAGCAGTTTATCCACAAATGGCTACACCTTC.